This T cell receptor beta chain was found in a study of T cells in Graves' hyperthyroidism and ophthalmopathy. As for the study in general: The authors collected peripheral blood at initial diagnosis, before any treatment.

The study, taken as a whole, reports: Also found in blood were most expanded thyroid clonotypes above 0.001.

The CDR3 runs 13 residues. The ends were cut back, 8 bases at V and 1 base at J, with 14 bases in the middle. Germline CDR1 GTSNPN, CDR2 SVGIG (reference sequence). Amplification of TCR beta CDR3 regions used RNA as the template. HTBI primers drove first-round RT-PCR of the TCR CDR3. MiXCR, run by TCRdb on the multiplex PCR reads, gives a single entry per CDR3 protein. Among 700,000 or so distinct CDR3 sequences, about a sixth were seen once, and the ten largest hold around 8.1%. This clonotype was counted ten times or more. What it binds is unknown. Fresh peripheral blood, about 9.6 ml, yielded the PBMCs.

This receptor was identified in a man between 18 and 29 years old with Graves' hyperthyroidism. What was sequenced was blood. This chain joins TRBV30 and TRBJ1-1; possible D gene TRBD1, 5 bases. CDR3 loop: CALLRRGNTEAFF. The CDR3 bases are TGTGCCCTCCTACGGAGGGGGAACACTGAAGCTTTCTTT.